This T cell receptor (beta chain) was observed in a study of cytomegalovirus exposure and HLA in healthy donors. Study-wide points: Accurate prediction of most subjects' HLA-A and HLA-B alleles from TCR beta sequences was reported. Presence/absence results assume similar sequencing depth per donor, which may not hold.

The CDR3 covers 14 residues. V was pared by 0 bases and J by 5 bases, with 10 bases between. The germline V gene has CDR1 SEHNR and CDR2 FQNEAQ (reference sequence). Primers included in the PCR were 60 Vbeta and 13 Jbeta primers. In the authors' workflow: Later reanalysis found tens of millions of unique TCR beta chains, 10 million to 12 million of them shared. Assay: immunoSEQ multiplex PCR; the TCRdb copy retains only in-frame clones and omits some. V, J and clone size reflect that table, while D and trimming were determined from the DNA. Here the sample spans 150,000 or so clones, about 88% being singletons. Notes on this clone: Antigen: not known.

Material for sequencing was PBMCs. The chain combines TRBV7-9 with TRBJ1-1; the D gene is possibly TRBD1 (6 bases). The receptor comes from a woman aged 18-29 years in good health and CMV-seronegative. As DNA, the CDR3 is TGTGCCAGCAGCTTAGCGGCAGGGGTAACTGAAGCTTTCTTT. Translation: CASSLAAGVTEAFF. The full variable domain, its missing parts supplied by reference TRBV7-9 and TRBJ1-1, is DTGVSQNPRHKITKRGQNVTFRCDPISEHNRLYWYRQTLGQGPEFLTYFQNEAQLEKSRLLSDRFSAERPKGSFSTLEIQRTEQGDSAMYLCASSLAAGVTEAFFGQGTRLTVV.